These 15 T cell receptor beta chains originate from one sample sequenced in a study of beta chain features in type 1 diabetes. The investigators reverse transcribed all of the isolated RNA, so they sequenced expressed TCRB transcripts. Method: immunoSEQ multiplex PCR; TCRdb's copy keeps in-frame clones and lacks some. The table records around 500,000 clones, 10% to 12% of them present only once. Sample: naive CD4+ T cells from blood. Receptors were obtained from a woman under 30 in good health.

The chain recombines TRBV29-1 with TRBJ2-1; 10 bases are a match to TRBD2. This CDR3 contains 18 residues. CDR1 is SQVTM and CDR2 is ANQGSEA in the germline V gene. The ends lost 3 bases at V and 0 bases at J; junction bases unmatched: 11. This CDR3 is CSVEASGSAAFSYNEQFF. The CDR3 region has the DNA TGCAGCGTTGAGGCTAGCGGGAGTGCCGCCTTCTCCTACAATGAGCAGTTCTTC.

This clone was detected only a few times. The chain combines TRBV7-3 with TRBJ2-6; D gene ambiguous. This CDR3 comprises 15 residues. The V end lost 5 bases, the J end lost 0 bases, and 8 bases lay between the germline ends. The V gene's germline CDR1 is SGHTA and CDR2 FQGTGA. CDR3 residues: CASSPVSSGANVLTF. CDR3 DNA: TGTGCCAGCAGCCCCGTTAGCTCTGGGGCCAACGTCCTGACTTTC.

Concerning this clone itself: Other DNA sequences in this sample translate to the same CDR3. The chain links TRBV7-2 to TRBJ2-1, with TRBD1 as a possible D gene (6 bases). V shed 5 bases and J shed 0 bases, with 8 bases lying between them. The CDR3 is made up of 14 amino acids. Germline CDR1 is SGHTA and CDR2 is FQGNSA. CDR3 loop: CASSPRGSYNEQFF. The DNA of the CDR3 is TGTGCCAGCAGCCCCAGGGGCTCCTACAATGAGCAGTTCTTC.

This clone came up a few times. This rearrangement joins TRBV13 to TRBJ1-1, with D possibly being TRBD1 (5 bases). Between the trimmed V and J ends, which lost 5 bases and 1 base, there was a span of 14 bases. Looked up from germline, CDR1 is PRHDT and CDR2 is FYEKMQ (reference sequence). CDR3 length: 15 residues. CDR3 DNA sequence: TGTGCCAGCAGCCAGTGGGGGTCGGGGAACACTGAAGCTTTCTTT. Translating gives CASSQWGSGNTEAFF.

This chain joins TRBV10-3 and TRBJ2-5; D is unclear. V was cut by 2 bases and J by 6 bases, with 4 bases left in between. Germline V gene sequence: CDR1 ENHRY, CDR2 SYGVKD. The CDR3 is made up of 11 amino acids. The CDR3 is CAISERQTQYF. As DNA, the CDR3 is TGTGCCATCAGTGAGCGGCAGACCCAGTACTTC.

V and J are TRBV29-1 and TRBJ1-1; 7 nucleotides match TRBD1. The V gene's germline CDR1 is SQVTM and CDR2 ANQGSEA. Germline trimming cut 7 bases from V and 7 bases from J; bases unmatched to any gene: 9. CDR3 length equals 12 residues. CDR3 region: CSAPGGLDEAFF. Here the CDR3 DNA reads TGCAGCGCCCCAGGGGGGTTAGATGAAGCTTTCTTT.

The rearrangement links TRBV28 to TRBJ2-5, with 7 nucleotides matching TRBD1. V lost 5 bases to trimming and J lost 3 bases; unmatched junction nucleotides: 6. The CDR3 contains 14 residues. Germline V gene data show CDR1 as MDHEN and CDR2 as SYDVKM. CDR3 residues: CASSTIRGKETQYF. The DNA for the CDR3 is TGTGCCAGCAGTACCATCAGGGGGAAAGAGACCCAGTACTTC. The variable domain in full, completed from reference TRBV28 and TRBJ2-5, reads DVKVTQSSRYLVKRTGEKVFLECVQDMDHENMFWYRQDPGLGLRLIYFSYDVKMKEKGDIPEGYSVSREKKERFSLILESASTNQTSMYLCASSTIRGKETQYFGPGTRLLVL.

The rearrangement joins TRBV6-5 to TRBJ1-3, with TRBD1 as a possible D gene (5 bases). Germline V gene sequence: CDR1 MNHEY, CDR2 SVGAGI. The CDR3 runs to 15 residues. Trimming shortened V by 0 bases and J by 3 bases, and 9 bases separated the two germline ends. CDR3 nucleotides: TGTGCCAGCAGTTACTCAGGGGAGGGTGGAAACACCATATATTTT. It is translated as CASSYSGEGGNTIYF.

This clone was picked up a small number of times. The chain has TRBV7-3 and TRBJ2-1; TRBD1 matches 7 bases. The CDR3 sequence is 15 residues long. V shed 5 bases and J 6 bases; nucleotides not matched to a gene: 10. Germline V CDR1 and CDR2: SGHTA, FQGTGA. The CDR3 nucleotides read TGTGCCAGCAGCCTACAGGGGTCGGTGGGCAATGAGCAGTTCTTC. Its protein product is CASSLQGSVGNEQFF.

This clone was seen a handful of times. The chain combines TRBV19 with TRBJ2-5, with unresolved D. Germline V gene sequence: CDR1 LNHDA, CDR2 SQIVND (reference sequence). CDR3 length equals 11 residues. V shed 5 bases and J shed 4 bases, with 5 bases lying between them. In DNA form, the CDR3 reads TGTGCCAGTAGTCTGGGAGAGACCCAGTACTTC. This translates into CASSLGETQYF.

The chain employs TRBV23-1 and TRBJ2-7; tentative D call: TRBD2 (6 bases). TRBV23-1 is known as an ORF, though its function is uncertain. The CDR3 has 15 residues. V dropped 3 bases and J dropped 2 bases, with 14 bases sitting between them. CDR3 region: CASSHWRDSPYEQYF. The CDR3 nucleotides read TGCGCCAGCAGTCACTGGAGGGACTCTCCCTACGAGCAGTACTTC.

The genes are TRBV6-5 and TRBJ2-7; 14 positions agree with TRBD2. This CDR3 has 15 residues. J lost 4 bases, V lost 6 bases, and 5 bases had no gene match. Germline CDR1 reads MNHEY; CDR2 reads SVGAGI. CDR3 in amino acids: CASRSGTSGSYEQYF. DNA for the CDR3: TGTGCCAGCAGAAGCGGGACTAGCGGGAGTTACGAGCAGTACTTC.

In this sample, this clone turned up a few times. V usage is TRBV12-5 and J usage is TRBJ2-5; D ambiguous. V was clipped by 7 bases and J by 5 bases, with 17 bases between them. Per germline, CDR1 LGHNT and CDR2 FRNRAP. This CDR3 is 14 amino acids long. CDR3 DNA sequence: TGTGCTAGTGCCCCGGGTCGTCTTGCGGAGACCCAGTACTTC. Translation: CASAPGRLAETQYF. The complete variable domain, with remaining parts taken from reference TRBV12-5 and TRBJ2-5, reads DARVTQTPRHKVTEMGQEVTMRCQPILGHNTVFWYRQTMMQGLELLAYFRNRAPLDDSGMPKDRFSAEMPDATLATLKIQPSEPRDSAVYFCASAPGRLAETQYFGPGTRLLVL.

This clone was recorded many times. The chain has TRBV7-9 and TRBJ2-3; no firm D call. Trimming removed 5 bases at V and 6 bases at J, with 9 bases between. This CDR3 is 12 amino acids long. Germline loops: CDR1 SEHNR, CDR2 FQNEAQ (reference sequence). The CDR3 loop is CASSQLPDTQYF. The DNA of the CDR3 is TGTGCCAGCAGCCAACTCCCGGATACGCAGTATTTT.

Points on this clone: Other nucleotide sequences in the sample specify the same CDR3. The J gene is TRBJ2-3, the V gene TRBV5-1; D is unresolved. Germline V gives CDR1 SGHRS, CDR2 YFSETQ. V lost 4 bases and J lost 6, with 6 bases in between. The CDR3 is 11 residues long. CDR3 sequence (DNA): TGCGCCAGCAGCCCTGGGGATACGCAGTATTTT. It yields the protein CASSPGDTQYF.